This T cell receptor beta chain was captured by sequencing in a study of tumor and adjacent non-tumor tissue in lung cancer. General study findings and limits: Top 100 clones took a larger repertoire share in normal lung.

Germline assignment: CDR1 DFQATT and CDR2 SNEGSKA (reference sequence). The CDR3 is 14 residues long. This sample's RNA came from whole unsorted tissue. About this clonotype itself: The antigen is undetermined.

Three rounds of nested PCR, following a modified ARM-PCR protocol, produced the TCRbeta library. From the multiplex PCR reads, TCRdb called clonotypes with MiXCR, one entry per CDR3 protein. The sample gives 220,000 or so distinct CDR3 sequences, 71% of which show up once; under 30% is in the top ten. This TCR was recovered from a man aged 55 to 69 with non-small cell lung cancer. The V gene is TRBV20-1, the J gene TRBJ1-5; tentative D call: TRBD1 (5 bases). The J call is doubtful: the DNA matches TRBJ2-3 better. Sample: lung tumor tissue. This chain's CDR3 is CSAAQGARNQPQYF. The CDR3, as DNA: TGCAGTGCTGCACAAGGGGCCCGTAATCAGCCCCAGTATTTT.